What follows are 12 T cell receptor beta chains derived from one specimen sequenced in a study of neurological immune-mediated disorders. TCRdb re-analysed the 5' RACE reads in MiXCR, keeping a single row per CDR3 protein. Found here are tens of thousands of distinct CDR3 sequences, roughly 12% of them singletons; the top ten hold 5% to 6%. Source material: PBMCs. These receptors all stem from a woman aged 55 to 70 in good health.

This clonotype was observed many times. V usage is TRBV7-6 and J usage is TRBJ2-1, with D possibly being TRBD2 (5 bases). The CDR3 runs 13 residues. Germline CDR1 reads SGHVS; CDR2 reads FNYEAQ. Trimming pared 7 bases from V and 5 bases from J, leaving 12 bases between. The CDR3 DNA follows: TGTGCCAGCATCGGCGGGTCGCACAATGAGCAGTTCTTC. Its protein product is CASIGGSHNEQFF. Based on the CDR3 plus reference TRBV7-6 and TRBJ2-1, the full variable domain is GAGVSQSPRYKVTKRGQDVALRCDPISGHVSLYWYRQALGQGPEFLTYFNYEAQQDKSGLPNDRFSAERPEGSISTLTIQRTEQRDSAMYRCASIGGSHNEQFFGPGTRLTVL.

In its sample, this clonotype was seen many times. The chain employs TRBV3-1 and TRBJ2-7, with 8 bases fitting TRBD1. Germline trimming cut 1 base from V and 7 bases from J; bases unmatched to any gene: 15. The CDR3 extends over 17 amino acids. Per the germline V gene, CDR1 is LGHDT and CDR2 is YNNKEL (reference sequence). The CDR3 coding sequence is TGTGCCAGCAGCCAAGGGGCTTTAAGAGGACAGGGTTTAGAGCAGTACTTC. Amino acid sequence: CASSQGALRGQGLEQYF.

This clonotype was found many times. The chain has TRBV29-1 and TRBJ2-1; D call uncertain. Trimming shortened V by 1 base and J by 4 bases, and 11 bases separated the two germline ends. The germline V gene encodes CDR1 SQVTM and CDR2 ANQGSEA. This CDR3 is 14 amino acids long. CDR3 in amino acids: CSVEAAARYNEQFF. CDR3 in DNA: TGCAGCGTTGAAGCCGCGGCCCGATACAATGAGCAGTTCTTC.

This clonotype has a count of ten or more. J is TRBJ2-2 and V is TRBV5-1; D could derive from TRBD1 or TRBD2 (6 bases each). With 4 bases removed from V and 0 bases from J, the gap between germline ends came to 13 bases. The CDR3 runs to 16 residues. In germline, CDR1 is SGHRS, CDR2 YFSETQ. The CDR3 sequence is CASSAYGGTNTGELFF. The CDR3 bases are TGCGCCAGCAGCGCCTACGGGGGCACGAACACCGGGGAGCTGTTTTTT.

This clonotype was observed at least ten times. Here the CDR3 DNA reads TGTGCCAGCAGCTTAGGCGGGGCTGCCACCGGGGAGCTGTTTTTT. The encoded protein is CASSLGGAATGELFF. The chain employs TRBV7-2 and TRBJ2-2; maybe TRBD2 (6 bases). The CDR3 is made up of 15 amino acids. The V end lost 1 base, the J end lost 4 bases, and 10 bases lay between the germline ends. Germline-derived CDR1 and CDR2 are SGHTA and FQGNSA.

Ten or more counts support this clonotype. V and J are TRBV3-1 and TRBJ2-7; weak D call: TRBD2 (6 bases). The germline CDR1 and CDR2 sequences are LGHDT and YNNKEL (reference sequence). This CDR3 is built from 13 residues. Trimming took off 2 bases at V and 5 bases at J, with 10 bases between the two ends. Here the CDR3 reads CASSQWRANEQYF. CDR3 bases: TGTGCCAGCAGCCAATGGAGGGCGAACGAGCAGTACTTC.

About this clonotype itself: Germline is not matched at one junction end, which may reflect a read error. This chain joins TRBV10-2 and TRBJ1-3; D gene ambiguous. This CDR3 contains 19 residues. From germline, CDR1 is WSHSY and CDR2 SAAADI. The CDR3 coding sequence is TGCGTCAGCAGTGAGGTTTTTCGTCTGGTCGGAAGCTCTGGAAACACCATATATTTT. This codes for CVSSEVFRLVGSSGNTIYF.

This clonotype was seen repeatedly, ten times or more. The chain carries TRBV29-1 and TRBJ1-5, with D perhaps TRBD1 (6 bases). The CDR3 is 14 residues long. Trimming took 6 bases from V and 2 from J, leaving 14 bases between them. In germline, CDR1 is SQVTM, CDR2 ANQGSEA. The CDR3: CSVGGGGRNQPQHF. DNA of the CDR3: TGCAGCGTGGGGGGGGGCGGTCGCAATCAGCCCCAGCATTTT.

This clonotype was observed at least ten times. This rearrangement joins TRBV15 to TRBJ1-4; D unclear. Germline V CDR1 and CDR2: LNHNV, YYDKDF (reference sequence). V lost 5 bases and J 1 base, leaving 5 bases between the germline ends. The CDR3 length is 13 residues. The CDR3 DNA sequence: TGTGCCACCAGCCTAGGAACTAATGAAAAACTGTTTTTT. This codes for CATSLGTNEKLFF.

This clonotype was observed many times. The chain employs TRBV3-1 and TRBJ1-5; 11 bases are a match to TRBD1. V was pared by 4 bases and J by 11 bases, with 10 bases of the junction left unmatched. The CDR3 runs 15 residues. Per germline, CDR1 LGHDT and CDR2 YNNKEL (reference sequence). As DNA, the CDR3 is TGTGCCAGCAGCCCTCGGACAGGGGGCCCCGGGGCCCAGCATTTT. It translates to CASSPRTGGPGAQHF.

The table lists this clonotype with many counts. The chain joins TRBV5-1 to TRBJ2-1, with D unclear. CDR1 is SGHRS and CDR2 is YFSETQ in the germline V gene. V was pared by 0 bases and J by 12 bases, with 10 bases between. This CDR3 is built from 12 residues. CDR3 in amino acids: CASSLDGSGQFF. The CDR3 DNA reads as TGCGCCAGCAGCTTGGATGGGTCAGGGCAGTTCTTC.

This clonotype was observed at least ten times. The chain joins TRBV7-2 to TRBJ2-1; D gene unclear. Germline assignment: CDR1 SGHTA and CDR2 FQGNSA. Trimming took off 0 bases at V and 6 bases at J, with 12 bases between the two ends. The CDR3 covers 15 residues. The CDR3 sequence is CASSLAQVARNEQFF. CDR3 DNA sequence: TGTGCCAGCAGCTTAGCCCAGGTGGCGCGCAATGAGCAGTTCTTC.